These 22 T cell receptor beta chains were sequenced from one sample in a study of vaccination and CD4 T cells after COVID-19 (dated by TCRdb to between 2021 and 2023). Antigens for these TCRs are unknown. Libraries were constructed by PCR. TCRdb shows the sequencer as Illumina iSeq 100. At the Johns Hopkins FTIC core, DNA from the cultured CD4+ T cells underwent TCR sequencing with the Oncomine TCR Beta short-read assay. The public sequencing data were trimmed at Q25 with fastp and processed into clonotypes with MiXCR by TCRdb, which kept only in-frame beta chains. Each record represents a unique CDR3 protein, reported with the most common genes and DNA among its rows. This sample has over 12,000 distinct CDR3 sequences in its table, and roughly 61% of those were observed once. The ten largest clones add up to just under 20% of the sample. The treatment or condition label on this specimen signifies: approximately 9-day PBMC culture with coronavirus spike peptide pools or control peptides (ViraFEST assay).

The sequenced sample was CD4+ T cells from blood, cultured in vitro. Receptor source: a human donor who had recovered from COVID-19.

The V gene is TRBV20-1, the J gene TRBJ1-1; no firm D call. The CDR3 extends over 18 amino acids. The germline gives CDR1 DFQATT, CDR2 SNEGSKA (reference sequence). V was clipped by 0 bases and J by 1 base, with 21 bases between them. CDR3 DNA: TGCAGTGCTAGAGATCGACTGGTTCCGCGAGACTCGAACACTGAAGCTTTCTTT. The encoded protein is CSARDRLVPRDSNTEAFF.

CDR3 sequence reads: CASSIGASALGEQYF. Written as DNA, the CDR3 is TGTGCCAGTAGTATAGGGGCCTCCGCACTGGGGGAGCAGTACTTC. The V call is TRBV19, the J call TRBJ2-7; the D is unclear. CDR1 is LNHDA, CDR2 SQIVND, per germline (reference sequence). The CDR3 consists of 15 residues. Trimming took 1 base from V and 7 from J, leaving 17 bases between them.

This clonotype was seen more than once but under ten times. The CDR3 DNA sequence: TGTGCCAGCACTACTGGAGGGGACAGGGGAGCTTTCTTT. It is translated as CASTTGGDRGAFF. The chain couples TRBV7-9 to TRBJ1-1; 10 bases match TRBD1. Per the germline V gene, CDR1 is SEHNR and CDR2 is FQNEAQ (reference sequence). The CDR3 has 13 residues. Trimming cost V 7 bases and J 10 bases; bases outside gene matches: 9. Using reference TRBV7-9 and TRBJ1-1 for the parts outside the CDR3, the full variable domain is DTGVSQNPRHKITKRGQNVTFRCDPISEHNRLYWYRQTLGQGPEFLTYFQNEAQLEKSRLLSDRFSAERPKGSFSTLEIQRTEQGDSAMYLCASTTGGDRGAFFGQGTRLTVV.

CDR3 DNA: TGTGCCAGCAGTGAAGTAGAGGGTAGGGGATCTTATGGCTACACCTTC. It is translated as CASSEVEGRGSYGYTF. This rearrangement joins TRBV6-1 to TRBJ1-2, with D possibly matching TRBD1 (5 bases). Germline assignment: CDR1 MNHNS and CDR2 SASEGT. The CDR3 has 16 amino acids. Between the trimmed V and J ends, which lost 1 base and 5 bases, there was a span of 17 bases.

This clonotype has only a few counts. This sequence joins TRBV27 and TRBJ2-1; a weak D match, TRBD2 (6 bases). CDR1 is MNHEY, CDR2 SMNVEV, per germline (reference sequence). CDR3 length equals 14 residues. The V end was cut by 3 bases, the J end by 10 bases, with 16 bases between. CDR3 amino acids: CASSLGGAAREQFF. In nucleotides, the CDR3 is TGTGCCAGCAGTTTGGGGGGTGCCGCGAGGGAGCAGTTCTTC.

This sequence joins TRBV7-3 and TRBJ2-1; D is perhaps TRBD2 (6 bases). CDR1 and CDR2 from the germline V gene are SGHTA and FQGTGA. Trimming removed 5 bases at V and 9 bases at J, with 14 bases between. There are 13 residues in the CDR3. The CDR3 bases are TGTGCCAGCAGCCTAGGACTATCGCGTGAGCAGTTCTTC. This encodes CASSLGLSREQFF.

The chain is built from TRBV7-3 and TRBJ2-1, with TRBD1 matching over 7 bases. Germline CDR1 and CDR2: SGHTA and FQGTGA. V lost 5 bases, J lost 8 bases, and 12 bases stayed unmatched. CDR3 size: 15 residues. The CDR3 loop reads CASSREGAGWDEQFF. CDR3 DNA sequence: TGTGCCAGCAGCCGCGAGGGGGCAGGCTGGGATGAGCAGTTCTTC.

The chain uses TRBV11-3 and TRBJ1-6; possibly TRBD1 for D (6 bases). The V gene's germline CDR1 is SGHNT and CDR2 YENEEA. The CDR3 runs 13 residues. Trimming stripped 0 bases from V and 12 bases from J, with 9 bases between. CDR3 region: CASSLEGGQPLHF. In DNA form, the CDR3 reads TGTGCCAGCAGCTTAGAGGGGGGGCAACCCCTCCACTTT. The full variable domain, rest sourced from reference TRBV11-3 and TRBJ1-6, is EAGVVQSPRYKIIEKKQPVAFWCNPISGHNTLYWYLQNLGQGPELLIRYENEEAVDDSQLPKDRFSAERLKGVDSTLKIQPAELGDSAVYLCASSLEGGQPLHFGNGTRLTVT.

J is TRBJ2-7 and V is TRBV30; tentative D call: TRBD2 (7 bases). V was pared by 3 bases and J by 0 bases, with 15 bases between. The CDR3 is made up of 15 amino acids. Germline CDR1 is GTSNPN and CDR2 is SVGIG (reference sequence). In nucleotides, the CDR3 is TGTGCCTGGAGCCTGGGGGGGGCCTTCTCCTACGAGCAGTACTTC. Its translation: CAWSLGGAFSYEQYF.

The chain carries TRBV6-1 and TRBJ1-5, with 7 bases matching TRBD1. Germline CDR1 MNHNS, CDR2 SASEGT. The CDR3 totals 15 residues. After removal of 6 bases from V and 7 bases from J, the junction contained 12 bases not matched to a gene. CDR3 amino acids: CASRFRQGQGQPQHF. CDR3 coding DNA: TGTGCCAGCAGGTTCCGACAGGGTCAAGGACAGCCCCAGCATTTT.

The chain combines TRBV11-2 with TRBJ1-3; TRBD1 is a possible D gene (6 bases). Germline CDR1 SGHAT, CDR2 FQNNGV. Trimming left V 2 bases short and J 2 bases short, with 16 bases between. This CDR3 spans 17 amino acids. CDR3 DNA sequence: TGTGCCAGCAGCTTATCGGGGGCAAGCTCCACTGGAAACACCATATATTTT. Translation: CASSLSGASSTGNTIYF.

This rearrangement joins TRBV11-3 to TRBJ2-2; D is ambiguous. Trimming left V 8 bases short and J 1 base short, with 8 bases between. Germline V gene lookup returns CDR1 SGHNT and CDR2 YENEEA. CDR3 size: 13 residues. CDR3 residues: CASHRQNTGELFF. In DNA form, the CDR3 reads TGTGCCAGCCACCGACAGAACACCGGGGAGCTGTTTTTT. Supplemented by reference TRBV11-3 and TRBJ2-2, the full variable domain reads EAGVVQSPRYKIIEKKQPVAFWCNPISGHNTLYWYLQNLGQGPELLIRYENEEAVDDSQLPKDRFSAERLKGVDSTLKIQPAELGDSAVYLCASHRQNTGELFFGEGSRLTVL.

The chain uses TRBV7-9 and TRBJ2-5; 10 nucleotides agree with TRBD1. Per germline, CDR1 SEHNR and CDR2 FQNEAQ (reference sequence). The V gene end was trimmed by 4 bases and the J gene end by 8 bases; junction bases not matched to a gene: 7. The CDR3 is 14 amino acids. CDR3 region: CASSSSGQGVTQYF. CDR3 sequence (DNA): TGTGCCAGCAGCTCCTCTGGACAGGGGGTCACCCAGTACTTC.

This clonotype was found a few times. The chain carries TRBV5-1 and TRBJ1-6; D call uncertain. Trimming pared 2 bases from V and 5 bases from J, leaving 8 bases between. CDR1 and CDR2 from the germline V gene are SGHRS and YFSETQ. This CDR3 region has 14 residues. CDR3 sequence (DNA): TGCGCCAGCAGCTTAAGGGCCGATAATTCACCCCTCCACTTT. Encoded protein: CASSLRADNSPLHF.

The rearrangement links TRBV7-8 to TRBJ1-5; D gene unclear. The germline V gene encodes CDR1 SGHVS and CDR2 FQNEAQ. With 5 bases removed from V and 6 bases from J, the gap between germline ends came to 23 bases. This CDR3 has 17 amino acids. CDR3 amino acids: CASSPGRRRSMGQPQHF. CDR3 DNA: TGTGCCAGCAGCCCCGGTCGGCGTCGATCGATGGGTCAGCCCCAGCATTTT.

The rearrangement joins TRBV28 to TRBJ1-2, with D hard to call. Trimming cost V 3 bases and J 4 bases, with 9 bases left between them. The length of the CDR3 is 13 residues. Germline CDR1 and CDR2: MDHEN and SYDVKM. This chain's CDR3 is CASSFGPVYGYTF. The DNA of the CDR3 is TGTGCCAGCAGTTTTGGCCCGGTCTATGGCTACACCTTC.

The gene calls are TRBV7-6 and TRBJ2-1, with D unresolved. Germline V lookup: CDR1 SGHVS, CDR2 FNYEAQ. V dropped 2 bases and J dropped 6 bases, with 14 bases sitting between them. The CDR3 extends over 15 amino acids. The CDR3 nucleotides are TGTGCCAGCAGCTTAACTGGCCCGCCGAGCAATGAGCAGTTCTTC. Translation gives CASSLTGPPSNEQFF.

This sequence joins TRBV5-4 and TRBJ2-6, with 12 nucleotides matching TRBD2. The CDR3 contains 18 residues. Losses at the gene ends were 3 bases for V and 0 bases for J; bases not matched to a gene: 4. The germline gives CDR1 SGHNT, CDR2 YYREEE (reference sequence). The CDR3 DNA sequence: TGTGCCAGCAGCTCCCGACTAGCGGGGGACTCTGGGGCCAACGTCCTGACTTTC. Protein product: CASSSRLAGDSGANVLTF. The full variable domain, with the rest looked up from reference TRBV5-4 and TRBJ2-6, is ETGVTQSPTHLIKTRGQQVTLRCSSQSGHNTVSWYQQALGQGPQFIFQYYREEENGRGNFPPRFSGLQFPNYSSELNVNALELDDSALYLCASSSRLAGDSGANVLTFGAGSRLTVL.

The chain couples TRBV2 to TRBJ2-3; weak D call: TRBD2 (5 bases). Germline V CDR1 and CDR2: SNHLY, FYNNEI. There are 11 residues in the CDR3. Trimming left V 6 bases short and J 10 bases short, with 11 bases between. CDR3 protein: CASSPGSAQYF. Here the CDR3 DNA reads TGTGCCAGCAGCCCGGGATCAGCGCAGTATTTT.

CDR3 DNA: TGTGCCAGCAGCTCCACCCGGGGGGAATATACTGAAGCTTTCTTT. Amino acid sequence: CASSSTRGEYTEAFF. The V and J genes are TRBV9 and TRBJ1-1; D is possibly TRBD1 (5 bases). Trimming removed 4 bases from V and 5 bases from J, with 18 bases in between. The CDR3 loop spans 15 amino acids. CDR1 SGDLS and CDR2 YYNGEE come from the germline V gene.

This chain links TRBV28 with TRBJ2-7, with D tentatively TRBD2 (6 bases). V lost 6 bases, J lost 5 bases, and 17 bases lay in between. The CDR3 length is 14 residues. The V gene's germline CDR1 is MDHEN and CDR2 SYDVKM. CDR3 region: CASRSGTLYHEQYF. CDR3 DNA sequence: TGTGCCAGCAGATCCGGGACTCTCTACCACGAGCAGTACTTC.

This chain connects TRBV10-3 to TRBJ2-2; 11 bases match TRBD2. The CDR3 has 14 amino acids. V was pared by 10 bases and J by 2 bases, with 3 bases of the junction left unmatched. Germline CDR1 ENHRY, CDR2 SYGVKD. For the CDR3, the DNA is TGTGCCACGCGACTAGCGGGAAACACCGGGGAGCTGTTTTTT. Translated, it gives CATRLAGNTGELFF.